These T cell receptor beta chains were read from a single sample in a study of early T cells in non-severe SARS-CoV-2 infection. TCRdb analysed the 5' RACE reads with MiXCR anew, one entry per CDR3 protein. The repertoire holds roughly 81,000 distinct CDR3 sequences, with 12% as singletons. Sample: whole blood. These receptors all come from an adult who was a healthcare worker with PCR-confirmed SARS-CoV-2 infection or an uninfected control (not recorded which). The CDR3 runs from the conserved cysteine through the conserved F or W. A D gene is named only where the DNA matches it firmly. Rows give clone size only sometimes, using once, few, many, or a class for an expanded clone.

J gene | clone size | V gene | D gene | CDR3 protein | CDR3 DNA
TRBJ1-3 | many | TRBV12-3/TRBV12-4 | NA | CASSSRSLGNTIYF | TGTGCCAGCAGTTCCAGGTCTTTGGGAAACACCATATATTTT
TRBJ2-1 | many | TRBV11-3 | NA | CASSLPDFFRFF | TGTGCCAGCAGCCTACCGGACTTTTTTCGGTTCTTC
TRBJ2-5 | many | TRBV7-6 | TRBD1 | CASSFPGTGGETQYF | TGTGCCAGCAGCTTCCCCGGGACAGGGGGGGAGACCCAGTACTTC
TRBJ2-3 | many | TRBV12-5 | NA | CASGPPGQHDTQYF | TGTGCTAGTGGTCCTCCGGGGCAACACGATACGCAGTATTTT
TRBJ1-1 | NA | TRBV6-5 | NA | CASRQKGGMNTEAFF | TGTGCCAGCAGACAAAAGGGGGGGATGAACACTGAAGCTTTCTTT
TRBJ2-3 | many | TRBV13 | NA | CASSLNRMTDTQYF | TGTGCCAGCAGCTTAAATCGCATGACAGATACGCAGTATTTT
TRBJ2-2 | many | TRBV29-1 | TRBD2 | CSVEDPAGGNTGELFF | TGCAGCGTTGAAGATCCGGCGGGAGGGAACACCGGGGAGCTGTTTTTT
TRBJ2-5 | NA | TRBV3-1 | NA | CASSQDYKTQYF | TGTGCCAGCAGCCAAGACTATAAGACCCAGTACTTC
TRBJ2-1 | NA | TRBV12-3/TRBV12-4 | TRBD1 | CASSHRTGDNEQFF | TGTGCCAGCAGCCACAGGACAGGGGACAATGAGCAGTTCTTC
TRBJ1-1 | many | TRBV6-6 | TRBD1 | CASSNRDRGNTEAFF | TGTGCCAGCAGTAACCGGGACAGGGGGAACACTGAAGCTTTCTTT
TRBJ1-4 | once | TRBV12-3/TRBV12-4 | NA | CASSLAGVNEKLFF | TGTGCCAGCAGTTTAGCGGGTGTGAATGAAAAACTGTTTTTT
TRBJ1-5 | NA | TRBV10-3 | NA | CAISAQGNQPQHF | TGTGCCATCAGTGCGCAAGGCAATCAGCCCCAGCATTTT
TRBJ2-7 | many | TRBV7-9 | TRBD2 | CASSPTRGLAGPYEQYF | TGTGCCAGCAGCCCTACCCGGGGACTAGCGGGGCCCTACGAGCAGTACTTC
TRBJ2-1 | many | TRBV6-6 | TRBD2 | CASSYSSGGGNEQFF | TGTGCCAGCAGTTACTCGAGCGGGGGGGGCAATGAGCAGTTCTTC
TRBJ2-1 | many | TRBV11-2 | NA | CASSSWGTIGPYNEQFF | TGTGCCAGCAGCTCGTGGGGCACTATCGGGCCCTACAATGAGCAGTTCTTC
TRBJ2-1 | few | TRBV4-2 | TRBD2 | CASSQGPRLAHGVF | TGTGCCAGCAGCCAAGGCCCTCGACTAGCTCATGGGGTCTTC
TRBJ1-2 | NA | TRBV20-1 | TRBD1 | CSASPFDRAWGYTF | TGCAGTGCTAGCCCATTTGACAGGGCCTGGGGCTACACCTTC
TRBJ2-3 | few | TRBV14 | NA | CASSQTLDTQYF | TGTGCCAGCAGCCAAACCCTGGATACGCAGTATTTT